One sample yielded the 20 T cell receptor beta chains listed below, sequenced in a study of shared clonotypes between healthy human individuals. The repertoire was sequenced with immunoSEQ multiplex PCR; TCRdb's copy has only in-frame clones and lacks some. The data show hundreds of thousands of clones, 96% seen once. Naive CD8 isolation took CD45RO-negative cells positively selected for CCR7 and excluded terminally differentiated effector memory CD45RA+ cells. Sequenced input: naive CD8+ T cells sorted from blood. The origin of the receptors is a woman aged 25-40 years in good health.

The V and J genes are TRBV19 and TRBJ2-2; TRBD1 agrees at 7 bases. CDR1 is LNHDA, CDR2 SQIVND, per germline (reference sequence). The CDR3 consists of 14 residues. The J segment lost 6 bases and the V segment lost 2 bases, leaving 3 bases of the junction unmatched. The DNA for the CDR3 is TGTGCCAGTAGTATAACAGGGGTCGCCGGGGAGCTGTTTTTT. It codes for CASSITGVAGELFF.

About this clone itself: This specimen includes other DNA sequences encoding the same CDR3. This sequence joins TRBV27 and TRBJ2-1, with D unresolved. Trimming cost V 5 bases and J 4 bases, with 6 bases left between them. The germline V gene has CDR1 MNHEY and CDR2 SMNVEV (reference sequence). The CDR3 has 12 residues. This chain's CDR3 is CASSDGYNEQFF. CDR3 in DNA: TGTGCCAGCAGTGATGGGTACAATGAGCAGTTCTTC.

The CDR3 nucleotides read TGTGCCAGCAACAAGGGGAGGGCATCCTACAATGAGCAGTTCTTC. Protein product: CASNKGRASYNEQFF. The rearrangement uses TRBV9 and TRBJ2-1; 7 bases agree with TRBD2. V lost 6 bases, J lost 1 base, and 7 bases stayed unmatched. This CDR3 region has 15 residues. Germline CDR1 SGDLS, CDR2 YYNGEE.

The chain uses TRBV16 and TRBJ1-5; D not certain. V lost 3 bases, J lost 7 bases, and 10 bases lay in between. Germline CDR1 reads KGHSY; CDR2 reads FQNENV. This CDR3 spans 13 amino acids. The chain's CDR3 is CASSHDEWQPQHF. DNA for the CDR3: TGTGCCAGCAGCCATGACGAGTGGCAGCCCCAGCATTTT.

The genes are TRBV5-5 and TRBJ2-3; 7 positions match TRBD1. This CDR3 is 15 amino acids long. The germline V gene has CDR1 SGHKS and CDR2 YYEKEE (reference sequence). V gave up 4 bases and J gave up 1 base; unmatched junction bases: 6. CDR3 in amino acids: CASSRRGYGTDTQYF. The CDR3 DNA sequence: TGTGCCAGCAGCCGCAGGGGGTACGGCACAGATACGCAGTATTTT.

The V and J genes are TRBV5-1 and TRBJ1-1; D uncertain. This CDR3 is 14 amino acids long. Germline CDR1 is SGHRS and CDR2 is YFSETQ. The ends were cut back, 0 bases at V and 1 base at J, with 7 bases in the middle. The CDR3 DNA reads TGCGCCAGCAGCTTGGGTGTACAGAACACTGAAGCTTTCTTT. Translated, it gives CASSLGVQNTEAFF.

The chain uses TRBV27 and TRBJ2-7; D is undetermined. Trimming stripped 6 bases from V and 6 bases from J, with 9 bases between. Germline V gives CDR1 MNHEY, CDR2 SMNVEV (reference sequence). The length of the CDR3 is 11 residues. The CDR3 sequence is CASRIPCEQYF. For the CDR3, the DNA is TGTGCCAGCAGGATCCCTTGCGAGCAGTACTTC.

Worth noting for this clone: A much more abundant neighbour one base away suggests this may be a read error. The identical CDR3 is also encoded by other nucleotide sequences in the sample. The chain carries TRBV7-9 and TRBJ2-7; no definite D call. CDR3 size: 11 residues. Trimming shortened V by 4 bases and J by 2 bases, and 3 bases separated the two germline ends. CDR1 SEHNR and CDR2 FQNEAQ come from the germline V gene (reference sequence). Here the CDR3 DNA reads TGTGCCAGCAGCTCCACCTACGAGCAGTACTTC. This gives the protein CASSSTYEQYF.

CDR3 bases: TGTGCCAGCTCTCCTGGAGACGGACGCTACGAGCAGTACTTC. It codes for CASSPGDGRYEQYF. The rearrangement uses TRBV18 and TRBJ2-7; D is ambiguous. Trimming removed 6 bases from V and 3 bases from J, with 15 bases in between. Germline CDR1 and CDR2: KGHSH and LQKENI. The CDR3 is 14 amino acids.

The V gene is TRBV27, the J gene TRBJ2-1, with a tentative D call TRBD1 (6 bases). V lost 0 bases to trimming and J lost 7 bases, with 10 bases between them. Germline V lookup: CDR1 MNHEY, CDR2 SMNVEV (reference sequence). The CDR3 length is 14 residues. The CDR3 region is CASSLSLQGNEQFF. The CDR3 DNA sequence: TGTGCCAGCAGTTTATCCCTTCAGGGGAATGAGCAGTTCTTC.

The rearrangement joins TRBV19 to TRBJ2-1; no reliable D call. CDR3 length: 15 amino acids. Trimming pared 5 bases from V and 0 bases from J, leaving 11 bases between. The V gene's germline CDR1 is LNHDA and CDR2 SQIVND (reference sequence). CDR3 coding DNA: TGTGCCAGTAGTTCGCAGTACAGCTCCTACAATGAGCAGTTCTTC. Translation: CASSSQYSSYNEQFF.

The J gene is TRBJ1-2, the V gene TRBV6-4; a possible D gene is TRBD1 (5 bases). The CDR3 has 18 amino acids. From germline, CDR1 is MRHNA and CDR2 SNTAGT. V lost 10 bases and J 4 bases, leaving 31 bases between the germline ends. The CDR3: CATTVWVANGASLYGYTF. The CDR3 coding sequence is TGTGCCACCACAGTGTGGGTCGCAAACGGGGCGTCACTCTATGGCTACACCTTC.

The chain recombines TRBV15 with TRBJ2-1; D remains unclear. This CDR3 is built from 14 residues. Germline V gene data show CDR1 as LNHNV and CDR2 as YYDKDF (reference sequence). The V end was cut by 7 bases, the J end by 2 bases, with 12 bases between. CDR3 region: CATKAEQTYNEQFF. The CDR3 nucleotides read TGTGCCACCAAGGCGGAACAAACCTACAATGAGCAGTTCTTC.

A single count supports this clone. This chain joins TRBV5-6 and TRBJ2-7, with D possibly called TRBD1 or TRBD2 (5 bases each). V lost 0 bases and J lost 6, with 13 bases in between. The CDR3 spans 14 residues. Germline V lookup: CDR1 SGHDT, CDR2 YYEEEE. CDR3: CASSLVLGAGEQYF. The DNA for the CDR3 is TGTGCCAGCAGCTTGGTGTTAGGGGCGGGCGAGCAGTACTTC.

The rearrangement links TRBV19 to TRBJ1-1, with D uncertain. Looked up from germline, CDR1 is LNHDA and CDR2 is SQIVND (reference sequence). The V end was cut by 3 bases, the J end by 1 base, with 9 bases between. The CDR3 loop spans 14 amino acids. The CDR3 spells CASSIDTENTEAFF. The DNA for the CDR3 is TGTGCCAGTAGTATTGACACGGAGAACACTGAAGCTTTCTTT.

The chain has TRBV7-9 and TRBJ2-7; perhaps TRBD2 as D (6 bases). Trimming shortened V by 7 bases and J by 1 base, and 14 bases separated the two germline ends. Germline V gives CDR1 SEHNR, CDR2 FQNEAQ (reference sequence). The CDR3 covers 14 residues. The CDR3 protein is CASTGGVLSYEQYF. The CDR3 bases are TGTGCCAGCACAGGCGGGGTATTGTCCTACGAGCAGTACTTC.

This sequence joins TRBV6-5 and TRBJ1-1; D gene uncertain. CDR3 size: 13 residues. Germline V gene data show CDR1 as MNHEY and CDR2 as SVGAGI. Trimming took 6 bases from V and 4 from J, leaving 12 bases between them. The CDR3 coding sequence is TGTGCCAGCAGGAACGGTCGTTTCACTGAAGCTTTCTTT. This codes for CASRNGRFTEAFF.

This clone was found once. V is TRBV11-2 and J is TRBJ1-1, with TRBD1 as a possible D gene (5 bases). Between the trimmed V and J ends, which lost 2 bases and 4 bases, there was a span of 11 bases. Germline loops: CDR1 SGHAT, CDR2 FQNNGV. This CDR3 has 14 residues. CDR3 loop: CASSLRRVGTEAFF. The DNA for the CDR3 is TGTGCCAGCAGCTTACGCAGGGTGGGCACTGAAGCTTTCTTT.

The rearrangement joins TRBV21-1 to TRBJ1-2. TRBV21-1 is shown as a pseudogene. The CDR3 covers 13 residues. The DNA of the CDR3 is TGTGCCAGCAGCAAAGCACTCTACTATGGCTACACCTTC. Translation: CASSKALYYGYTF.

V gene TRBV10-3 combines with J gene TRBJ2-2; D tentatively reads TRBD1 or TRBD2 (5 bases each). Looked up from germline, CDR1 is ENHRY and CDR2 is SYGVKD. V was trimmed by 6 bases and J by 1 base, leaving 9 bases between them. This CDR3 has 14 amino acids. The CDR3 is CAIRGTVNTGELFF. CDR3 DNA: TGTGCCATCAGAGGGACGGTGAACACCGGGGAGCTGTTTTTT.